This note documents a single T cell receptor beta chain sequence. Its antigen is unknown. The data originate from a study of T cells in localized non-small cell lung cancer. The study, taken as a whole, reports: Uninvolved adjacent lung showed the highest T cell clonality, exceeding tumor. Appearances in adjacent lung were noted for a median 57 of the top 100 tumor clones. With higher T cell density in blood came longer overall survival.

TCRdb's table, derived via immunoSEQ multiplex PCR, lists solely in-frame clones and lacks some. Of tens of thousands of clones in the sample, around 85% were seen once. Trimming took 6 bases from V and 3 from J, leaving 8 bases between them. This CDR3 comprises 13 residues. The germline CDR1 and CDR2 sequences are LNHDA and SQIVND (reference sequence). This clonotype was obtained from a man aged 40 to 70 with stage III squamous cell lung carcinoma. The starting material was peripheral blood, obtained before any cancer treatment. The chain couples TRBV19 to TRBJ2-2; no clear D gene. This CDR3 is CASRPLHTGELFF. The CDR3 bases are TGTGCCAGTAGACCCCTTCACACCGGGGAGCTGTTTTTT.